Listed below are T cell receptor beta chains from one sample, sequenced in a study of vaccination and CD4 T cells after COVID-19. Their antigens remain unidentified. MiXCR, run by TCRdb on the PCR reads, gives a single entry per CDR3 protein. The table includes approximately 15,000 distinct CDR3 sequences, less than 35% detected once. Sequenced: cultured CD4+ T cells from blood. The receptors were gathered from a human donor with COVID-19. Both conserved end residues are trimmed from each CDR3.

TRBJ2-3	TRBV20-1	10	SARLHTDTQY
TRBJ1-5	TRBV7-9	12	ASSPIGDGQPQH
TRBJ2-5	TRBV19	10	ASSTGRETQY
TRBJ1-2	TRBV6-1	11	ASSEMGSGGYT
TRBJ2-5	TRBV6-2/TRBV6-3	12	ASRPEDRVGTQY
TRBJ2-2	TRBV2	14	ASSARGHWNTGELF
TRBJ2-7	TRBV7-4	13	ASSVEGTRGVEQY
TRBJ2-3	TRBV29-1	15	SVRVGVAGLSTDTQY
TRBJ1-2	TRBV18	12	ANSRGQGEYGYT
TRBJ2-3	TRBV5-1	10	ASSPQEDTQY
TRBJ1-1	TRBV7-2	12	ASSFMGQNTEAF
TRBJ1-2	TRBV5-5	13	ASSVSGQGPEGYT
TRBJ2-3	TRBV4-3	14	ASSQAVGGSRDTQY
TRBJ1-2	TRBV10-3	12	AISQTKANYGYT
TRBJ2-6	TRBV20-1	13	SARDHGAPLNVLT
TRBJ2-7	TRBV5-1	16	ASSLGDRPEGSSYEQY
TRBJ1-2	TRBV19	13	ASSISGRDNYGYT
TRBJ1-2	TRBV5-6	10	ASTLGGERYT
TRBJ2-1	TRBV19	12	ASSERTRGYEQF
TRBJ1-5	TRBV14	11	ASSRDRNQPQH
TRBJ1-5	TRBV12-3/TRBV12-4	13	ASSPSGGRNQPQH
TRBJ1-6	TRBV12-3/TRBV12-4	12	ASSLRQSNSPLH
TRBJ2-2	TRBV20-1	14	SARPPGTRNTGELF
TRBJ1-3	TRBV20-1	10	SALSSGNTIY
TRBJ2-5	TRBV6-2/TRBV6-3	12	ASASRGSQETQY
TRBJ1-5	TRBV10-2	12	ASSGSVSNQPQH
TRBJ2-5	TRBV5-1	13	ASSLVAGTQETQY
TRBJ2-1	TRBV4-3	17	ASSQDTSLGGPLGNEQF
TRBJ2-7	TRBV2	12	ASRPRQSSYEQY
TRBJ1-4	TRBV4-3	14	ASSSDRGEANEKLF
TRBJ1-5	TRBV4-1	16	ASSQDRDGWTSNQPQH
TRBJ2-3	TRBV5-4	10	ASSAQRDTQY
TRBJ1-2	TRBV7-9	13	ASSLGPSGVYGYT
TRBJ1-1	TRBV15	12	ATSRSGAHTEAF
TRBJ1-5	TRBV20-1	13	SARNAAQPGQPQH
TRBJ2-3	TRBV11-3	15	ASSKGTAQRITDTQY
TRBJ1-4	TRBV20-1	11	SARGEQLEKLF
TRBJ1-5	TRBV2	12	ASSGTGAGQPQH
TRBJ2-5	TRBV29-1	8	VTGGETQY
TRBJ1-1	TRBV5-4	10	ASSFLGAEAF
TRBJ2-7	TRBV6-2/TRBV6-3	12	ASSRPAAWSEQY
TRBJ2-1	TRBV7-9	14	ASSRLAGGSYNEQF
TRBJ2-1	TRBV7-9	10	ASSPGGREQF
TRBJ2-7	TRBV6-1	12	ASRPEGRNYEQY
TRBJ2-2	TRBV29-1	11	SVDYQGAGELF